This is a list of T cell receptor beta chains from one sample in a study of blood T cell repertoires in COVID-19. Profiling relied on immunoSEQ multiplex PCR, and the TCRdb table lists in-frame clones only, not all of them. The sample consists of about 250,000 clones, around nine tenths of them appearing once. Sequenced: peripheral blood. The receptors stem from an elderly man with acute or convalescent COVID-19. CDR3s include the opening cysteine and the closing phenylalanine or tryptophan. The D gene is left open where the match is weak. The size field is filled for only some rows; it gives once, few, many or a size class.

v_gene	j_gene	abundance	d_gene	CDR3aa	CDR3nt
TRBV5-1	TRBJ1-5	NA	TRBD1	CASSADRNQPQHF	TGCGCCAGCAGCGCGGACAGGAATCAGCCCCAGCATTTT
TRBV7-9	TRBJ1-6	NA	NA	CASSLTVPNSPLHF	TGTGCCAGCAGCTTAACAGTTCCTAATTCACCCCTCCACTTT
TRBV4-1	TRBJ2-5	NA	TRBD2	CASSQVGSGGEDWRAQYF	TGCGCCAGCAGCCAAGTAGGAAGCGGGGGGGAAGATTGGAGGGCCCAGTACTTC
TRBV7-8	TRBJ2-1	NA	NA	CASSFRTNADEQFF	TGTGCCAGCAGCTTCCGGACTAATGCCGATGAGCAGTTCTTC
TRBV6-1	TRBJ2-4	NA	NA	CASSESGAENIQYF	TGTGCCAGCAGTGAATCGGGAGCCGAAAACATTCAGTACTTC
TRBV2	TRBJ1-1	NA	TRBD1	CARKTDRRTTEAFF	TGTGCCAGAAAAACGGACAGGAGGACCACTGAAGCTTTCTTT
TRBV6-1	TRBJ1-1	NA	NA	CASSEQEATEAFF	TGTGCCAGCAGTGAGCAGGAGGCGACTGAAGCTTTCTTT
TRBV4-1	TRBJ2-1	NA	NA	CASSRDWVNPYNEQFF	TGCGCCAGCAGCCGGGACTGGGTAAACCCCTACAATGAGCAGTTCTTC
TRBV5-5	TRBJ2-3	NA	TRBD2	CASSLDRRLAGGRTDTQYF	TGTGCCAGCAGCCTGGACAGGCGACTAGCGGGAGGGCGAACAGATACGCAGTATTTT
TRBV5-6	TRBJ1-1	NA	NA	CASSLLGRATEAFF	TGTGCCAGCAGCTTGCTTGGCAGGGCCACTGAAGCTTTCTTT
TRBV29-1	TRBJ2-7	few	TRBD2	CSVADSGSSYEQYF	TGCAGCGTTGCGGATAGCGGGAGCTCCTACGAGCAGTACTTC
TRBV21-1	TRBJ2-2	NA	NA	CASSKRTGFTGELFF	TGTGCCAGCAGCAAGAGGACAGGTTTTACCGGGGAGCTGTTTTTT
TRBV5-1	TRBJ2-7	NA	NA	CASSLGTAGQGYEQYF	TGCGCCAGCAGCTTGGGGACGGCCGGGCAGGGCTACGAGCAGTACTTC
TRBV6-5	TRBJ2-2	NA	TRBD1	CASRQTGPNTGELFF	TGTGCCAGCAGACAGACAGGGCCGAACACCGGGGAGCTGTTTTTT
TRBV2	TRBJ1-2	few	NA	CASSPRTENYGYTF	TGTGCCAGCAGTCCTCGGACAGAAAACTATGGCTACACCTTC
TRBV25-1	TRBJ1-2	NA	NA	CASSEYGGPLGGYTF	TGTGCCAGCAGTGAATATGGGGGCCCTCTCGGTGGCTACACCTTC
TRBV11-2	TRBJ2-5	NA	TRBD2	CASSLTSGQETQYF	TGTGCCAGCAGCTTAACTAGCGGCCAAGAGACCCAGTACTTC
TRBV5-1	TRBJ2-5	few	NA	CASSLVPGALETQYF	TGCGCCAGCAGCTTGGTCCCAGGGGCGCTGGAGACCCAGTACTTC
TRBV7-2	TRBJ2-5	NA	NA	CASSSKGGAVQETQYF	TGTGCCAGCAGCTCCAAAGGGGGGGCGGTTCAAGAGACCCAGTACTTC
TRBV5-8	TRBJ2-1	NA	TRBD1	CASSPEWTGRSSSYNEQFF	TGTGCCAGCAGCCCGGAGTGGACAGGCAGATCTAGCTCCTACAATGAGCAGTTCTTC
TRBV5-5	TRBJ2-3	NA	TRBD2	CASSLEGRERRSTDTQYF	TGTGCCAGCAGCTTGGAAGGGAGGGAACGACGATCCACAGATACGCAGTATTTT
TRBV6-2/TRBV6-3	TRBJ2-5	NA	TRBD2	CASSYSGTSGGAKGETQYF	TGTGCCAGCAGTTACTCGGGAACTAGCGGGGGGGCTAAAGGAGAGACCCAGTACTTC
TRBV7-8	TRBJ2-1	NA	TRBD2	CASSPRLAGELNEQFF	TGTGCCAGCAGCCCCAGACTAGCGGGAGAGCTCAATGAGCAGTTCTTC
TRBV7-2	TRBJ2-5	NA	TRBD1	CASSLVRGPQETQYF	TGTGCCAGCAGCTTGGTCAGGGGGCCCCAAGAGACCCAGTACTTC
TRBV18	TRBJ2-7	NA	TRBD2	CASSLPGLAGSHEQYF	TGTGCCAGCTCACTACCGGGACTAGCGGGATCTCACGAGCAGTACTTC
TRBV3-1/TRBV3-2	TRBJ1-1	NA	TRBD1	CASSRQGPMNTEAFF	TGTGCCAGCAGCCGACAGGGGCCTATGAACACTGAAGCTTTCTTT
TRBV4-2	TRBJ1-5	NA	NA	CASSQDHSGQPQHF	TGTGCCAGCAGCCAAGATCATTCAGGTCAGCCCCAGCATTTT
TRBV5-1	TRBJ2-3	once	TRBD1	CASSSTGAYTDTQYF	TGCGCCAGCAGCTCGACAGGGGCGTACACAGATACGCAGTATTTT
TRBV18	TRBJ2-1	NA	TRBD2	CASSPSGTSDNEQFF	TGTGCCAGCTCACCGTCCGGGACTAGCGATAATGAGCAGTTCTTC
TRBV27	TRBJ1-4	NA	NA	CASSLQMGGRELFF	TGTGCCAGCAGTCTCCAAATGGGTGGGAGAGAGCTGTTTTTT
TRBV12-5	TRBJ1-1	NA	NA	CASGLDRHPGGTEAFF	TGTGCTAGTGGTTTGGATAGACACCCCGGGGGTACTGAAGCTTTCTTT
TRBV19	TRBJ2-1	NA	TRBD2	CASSIGLAADNEQFF	TGTGCCAGTAGTATAGGACTAGCGGCCGACAATGAGCAGTTCTTC
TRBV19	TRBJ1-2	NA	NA	CASSNQVFNYGYTF	TGTGCCAGTAGTAACCAGGTCTTTAACTATGGCTACACCTTC
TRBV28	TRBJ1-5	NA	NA	CASSTGGGNQPQHF	TGTGCCAGCAGCACGGGGGGTGGGAATCAGCCCCAGCATTTT
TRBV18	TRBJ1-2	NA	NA	CASSPQGFDGYTF	TGTGCCAGCTCACCCCAGGGATTCGATGGCTACACCTTC
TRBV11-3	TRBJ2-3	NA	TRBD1	CASSIGQGPTDTQYF	TGTGCCAGCAGCATAGGACAGGGGCCCACAGATACGCAGTATTTT
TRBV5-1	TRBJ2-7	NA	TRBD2	CASSPLAGVSGQYF	TGCGCCAGCAGCCCTCTAGCGGGAGTAAGCGGGCAGTACTTC
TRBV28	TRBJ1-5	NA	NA	CASSTGGSPGPQHF	TGTGCCAGCAGTACTGGGGGGTCCCCAGGGCCCCAGCATTTT
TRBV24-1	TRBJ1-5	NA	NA	CATSDFVSNQPQHF	TGTGCCACCAGTGATTTTGTCAGTAACCAGCCCCAGCATTTT
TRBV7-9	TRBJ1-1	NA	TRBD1	CASTRQGWTTEAFF	TGTGCCAGCACCCGACAGGGGTGGACCACTGAAGCTTTCTTT
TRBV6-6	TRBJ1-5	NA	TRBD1	CASSGQVARGNQPQHF	TGTGCCAGCAGTGGACAGGTGGCGCGAGGCAATCAGCCCCAGCATTTT